This TCR beta chain was obtained from a study of blood T cell repertoires in COVID-19 (dated by TCRdb to about 2020). In the study overall: Collaborator samples came from the United States, Italy and Spain and covered acute and convalescent phases of COVID-19. The samples were drawn from the first 160 participants of the ongoing ImmuneRACE study and from about 1,200 subjects provided by 6 global collaborators. Where available, HLA class I and class II types were taken from metadata supplied by the sample provider and were not determined by assay-based typing. A freely available public database, intended as a resource for researchers studying the immune response to SARS-CoV-2, is where the repertoires were released. The sample metadata nearly always contained a de-identified subject ID, COVID-19 status, age in years and sex. The material from the prospective study consisted of cDNA or gDNA derived from T cells, B-cell-depleted T cells, or PBMCs. Deeply sampled blood TCRbeta repertoires from subjects exposed to, actively infected with, or recovered from COVID-19 were included in the dataset. Here is what the overall study found, with its caveats: The amount of clinical and demographic metadata varied by source and participant and was provided uncurated.

As regards this clone: This receptor's antigen is unknown. It has no much larger one-base neighbor in the sample; base qualities were not kept.

TCRbeta CDR3 regions were amplified from genomic DNA using the immunoSEQ Assay, a bias-controlled multiplex PCR. From the authors' description of their analysis: The number of nucleated cells in each sample was estimated by amplification of reference gene primers within the assay. To quantify the absolute abundance of each unique TCRbeta CDR3 rearrangement, sequence reads were collapsed and filtered. For each sample, productive Simpson clonality was calculated as the square root of Simpson's diversity index across productive rearrangements. The source is immuneACCESS, and TCRdb retained only in-frame sequences with V and J called. Part of the clones is not carried over; for the studies checked, unresolved V genes explain less than half of this, and the remainder is unexplained. V and J calls plus clone size are reproduced from that table; the DNA served to infer D and trimming. The sample has about 76,000 clones on record, 65% to 90% of them singletons. The ten most abundant clones make up 15% to 20% of the sample.

The collaborating institutions used their own protocols to collect whole blood in K2EDTA tubes. For TCRbeta analysis, collaborator samples were shipped as frozen whole blood, as isolated PBMCs, or as DNA extracted from either sample type. The germline V gene sets CDR1 to SGDLS and CDR2 to YYNGEE. Inclusive of the bounding cysteine and phenylalanine, the CDR3 is 15 residues long. Kept here is only the CDR3 DNA, which spans 45 bases and is read in frame from base 1. V is pared back by 0 bases and J by 6 bases, with 14 bases lying between the germline termini. The chain employs TRBV9 and TRBJ2-3; TRBD1 is perhaps the D gene, given 5 matching bases. This TCR was sampled from a human donor in a cohort sampled during active COVID-19. The sequencing sample was made of peripheral blood. The bases read TGTGCCAGCAGCGTAGCTCCCGGGCCAGGGGATACGCAGTATTTT. This sequence encodes CASSVAPGPGDTQYF. Where the CDR3 stops, the reference TRBV9 and TRBJ2-3 genes take over; the full variable domain is DSGVTQTPKHLITATGQRVTLRCSPRSGDLSVYWYQQSLDQGLQFLIQYYNGEERAKGNILERFSAQQFPDLHSELNLSSLELGDSALYFCASSVAPGPGDTQYFGPGTRLTVL.